This entry describes one T cell receptor beta chain. This record belongs to a study of OX40 agonist ivuxolimab in advanced cancers. Background on the study: Patients' therapy was ivuxolimab, an antibody that acts as an agonist of OX40 (CD134).

Data came from immunoSEQ multiplex PCR; TCRdb stores just in-frame clones and leaves some out. The table shows tens of thousands of clones, with about four fifths occurring only once. The CDR3 covers 15 residues. Germline CDR1 reads SGHNT; CDR2 reads YENEEA. Losses at the gene ends were 3 bases for V and 3 bases for J; bases not matched to a gene: 2. Sample: CD4+ or CD8+ T cells sorted from blood, taken in a trial of the OX40 agonist ivuxolimab. This clonotype originated in an adult with an advanced solid tumor such as melanoma, head and neck, liver or kidney cancer. The V gene is TRBV11-3, the J gene TRBJ2-3; 11 positions agree with TRBD1. This CDR3 reads CASSLGTGGTDTQYF. CDR3 nucleotides: TGTGCCAGCAGCTTGGGGACAGGGGGAACAGATACGCAGTATTTT.